One T cell receptor (beta chain) is described in this entry. Its antigen remains undetermined. It has no much larger one-base neighbor in the sample; base qualities were not kept. The CDR3 starts with the cysteine, ends with the phenylalanine, and has 15 residues. The entry retains the CDR3 DNA only, 45 bases that are in frame from base 1. The germline V gene supplies CDR1 WSHSY and CDR2 SAAADI. The germline ends are 14 bases apart after V is trimmed by 2 bases and J by 4 bases. This entry belongs to a study of blood T cell repertoires in COVID-19 (dated by TCRdb to about 2020). Broadly, across the study: Samples covering the acute and convalescent phases of COVID-19 were provided by collaborators in the United States, Italy and Spain. The material from the prospective study consisted of cDNA or gDNA derived from T cells, B-cell-depleted T cells, or PBMCs. Deeply sampled blood TCRbeta repertoires from subjects exposed to, actively infected with, or recovered from COVID-19 were included in the dataset. The repertoires were released in a freely available public database intended as a resource for research on the immune response to SARS-CoV-2. The samples were drawn from two sources: the first 160 participants of the ongoing ImmuneRACE study, and 1,254 subjects contributed by 6 global collaborators. A de-identified subject ID, COVID-19 status, age in years and sex were almost always included in the sample metadata. HLA class I and class II types, where available, came from metadata supplied by the sample provider rather than from assay-based typing. General findings and caveats noted by the study authors: Clinical and demographic metadata were provided uncurated, with the amount varying by source and participant.

The immunoSEQ Assay, a bias-controlled multiplex PCR, was used to amplify TCRbeta CDR3 regions from genomic DNA. In the authors' own workflow: The number of nucleated cells in each sample was estimated from the amplification of reference gene primers within the assay. Sequence reads were collapsed and filtered to measure the absolute abundance of every unique TCRbeta CDR3 rearrangement. For each sample, productive Simpson clonality was calculated as the square root of Simpson's diversity index across productive rearrangements. The clones in this table, taken by TCRdb from immuneACCESS, are in-frame only. Not every clone is retained; where verified, under half of the shortfall comes from an unresolved V gene, and the cause of the rest is unknown. V, J and clone size derive from that table, while D and trimming were established from the DNA sequence. A total of under 200,000 clones appear in this sample, about 80% of them only once. In total, the top ten clones hold about 5.5% of the sample.

Participants in the prospective study were aged roughly 18 to 100 years, lived in 20 to 30 United States geographic areas, and enrolled through a virtual design. To assign participants to cohorts, the prospective study relied on clinical history that participants themselves reported in a screening survey and a study questionnaire. Each participant in the prospective study had whole blood, serum and a nasopharyngeal or oropharyngeal swab collected by mobile phlebotomists. Prospective study participants could optionally give additional blood draws and questionnaires over an approximately 2-month period. Before DNA extraction, blood samples from the prospective study were shipped at room temperature or frozen.

This sequence originates from a woman aged 55 to 70 with acute COVID-19. The sample was PBMCs or T cells enriched from blood (not recorded which). The chain employs TRBV10-2 and TRBJ1-2; perhaps TRBD1 is the D gene, with 5 bases matching. DNA sequence: TGCGCCAGCAGTGAGCTTGGGGCCACCTCCTATGGCTACACCTTC. The encoded protein is CASSELGATSYGYTF.